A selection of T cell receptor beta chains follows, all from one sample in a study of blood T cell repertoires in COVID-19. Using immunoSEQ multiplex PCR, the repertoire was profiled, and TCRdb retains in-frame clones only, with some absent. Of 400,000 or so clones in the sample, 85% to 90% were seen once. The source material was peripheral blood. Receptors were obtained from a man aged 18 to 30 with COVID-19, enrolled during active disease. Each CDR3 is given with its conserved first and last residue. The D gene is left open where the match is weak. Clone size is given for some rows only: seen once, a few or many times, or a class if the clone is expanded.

CDR3aa: CASSLGGFRGAPSYNEQFF; CDR3nt: TGTGCCAGCAGCTTAGGAGGGTTTCGGGGGGCCCCCTCCTACAATGAGCAGTTCTTC; abundance: .; d_gene: .; len: 19; v_gene: TRBV7-9; j_gene: TRBJ2-1
CDR3aa: CASSQDRTSEYNEQFF; CDR3nt: TGCGCCAGCAGCCAAGACCGGACTAGCGAATACAATGAGCAGTTCTTC; abundance: .; d_gene: TRBD2; len: 16; v_gene: TRBV4-1; j_gene: TRBJ2-1
CDR3aa: CASKGGALNTGELFF; CDR3nt: TGTGCCAGCAAAGGGGGGGCCTTGAACACCGGGGAGCTGTTTTTT; abundance: .; d_gene: .; len: 15; v_gene: TRBV21-1; j_gene: TRBJ2-2
CDR3aa: CASSEALPYGGGYNEQFF; CDR3nt: TGTGCCAGCAGTGAAGCGCTCCCTTATGGCGGGGGGTACAATGAGCAGTTCTTC; abundance: once; d_gene: TRBD2; len: 18; v_gene: TRBV6-1; j_gene: TRBJ2-1
CDR3aa: CASSYDTNYEQFF; CDR3nt: TGTGCCAGCAGTTACGATACTAACTACGAGCAGTTCTTC; abundance: .; d_gene: .; len: 13; v_gene: TRBV6-5; j_gene: TRBJ2-1
CDR3aa: CASSPHQGNTGELFF; CDR3nt: TGTGCCAGCAGCCCCCACCAGGGGAACACCGGGGAGCTGTTTTTT; abundance: .; d_gene: .; len: 15; v_gene: TRBV14; j_gene: TRBJ2-2
CDR3aa: CASSLMGLGQGFNEQFF; CDR3nt: TGTGCCAGCAGCTTAATGGGGCTGGGACAGGGGTTTAATGAGCAGTTCTTC; abundance: .; d_gene: TRBD1; len: 17; v_gene: TRBV7-9; j_gene: TRBJ2-1
CDR3aa: CASSQGTSGNNEQFF; CDR3nt: TGTGCCAGCAGCCAGGGGACTAGCGGGAACAATGAGCAGTTCTTC; abundance: .; d_gene: TRBD2; len: 15; v_gene: TRBV5-4; j_gene: TRBJ2-1
CDR3aa: CASGRGGDYNEQFF; CDR3nt: TGTGCCAGCGGACGAGGAGGTGATTACAATGAGCAGTTCTTC; abundance: .; d_gene: .; len: 14; v_gene: TRBV9; j_gene: TRBJ2-1
CDR3aa: CATSGLDQGGSTDTQYF; CDR3nt: TGTGCCACCAGCGGGTTGGACCAGGGCGGTAGCACAGATACGCAGTATTTT; abundance: .; d_gene: .; len: 17; v_gene: TRBV15; j_gene: TRBJ2-3
CDR3aa: CASSLEGDNSPLHF; CDR3nt: TGTGCCAGCAGCTTGGAAGGGGATAATTCACCCCTCCACTTT; abundance: .; d_gene: .; len: 14; v_gene: TRBV5-4; j_gene: TRBJ1-6
CDR3aa: CASSLAGTMGGTDTQYF; CDR3nt: TGTGCCAGCAGCCTCGCCGGGACAATGGGGGGCACAGATACGCAGTATTTT; abundance: .; d_gene: .; len: 17; v_gene: TRBV4-2; j_gene: TRBJ2-3
CDR3aa: CASSITNRGVNEQFF; CDR3nt: TGTGCCAGTAGTATTACTAACAGGGGGGTCAATGAGCAGTTCTTC; abundance: .; d_gene: TRBD1; len: 15; v_gene: TRBV19; j_gene: TRBJ2-1